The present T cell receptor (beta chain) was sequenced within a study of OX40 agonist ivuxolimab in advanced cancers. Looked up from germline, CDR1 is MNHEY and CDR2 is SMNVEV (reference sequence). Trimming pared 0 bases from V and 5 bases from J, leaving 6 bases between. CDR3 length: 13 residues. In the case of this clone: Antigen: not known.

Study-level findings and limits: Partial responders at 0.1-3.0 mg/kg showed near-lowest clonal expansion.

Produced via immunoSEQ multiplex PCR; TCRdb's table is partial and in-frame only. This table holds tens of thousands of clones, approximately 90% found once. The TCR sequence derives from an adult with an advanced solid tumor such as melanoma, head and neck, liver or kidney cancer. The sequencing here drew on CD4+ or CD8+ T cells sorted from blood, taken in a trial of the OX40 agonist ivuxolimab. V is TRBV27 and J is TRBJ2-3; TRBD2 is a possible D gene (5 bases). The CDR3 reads CASSLSGRDTQYF. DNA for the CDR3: TGTGCCAGCAGTTTATCAGGGAGAGATACGCAGTATTTT.